The 21 T cell receptor beta chains in this list originate from one sample, sequenced in a study of T cells in localized non-small cell lung cancer (dated by TCRdb to 2020 to 2022). Library prep was done by the immunoSEQ multiplex PCR assay. Sourced from immuneACCESS, this table was stored by TCRdb with only in-frame sequences that have V and J called. A share of the clones is absent; for the studies checked, an unresolved V gene accounts for under half, and the remainder has no known explanation. The table for this sample lists some 21,000 clones; 88% of them were counted only once. The biggest ten clones account for less than 30% of the sample. The sequencing here drew on peripheral blood mononuclear cells, taken before any cancer treatment. All receptors come from a male donor at least 60 years old with stage II lung adenocarcinoma.

The chain employs TRBV9 and TRBJ2-3; 9 positions match TRBD1. Looked up from germline, CDR1 is SGDLS and CDR2 is YYNGEE. The J segment lost 2 bases and the V segment lost 0 bases, leaving 4 bases of the junction unmatched. This CDR3 region has 16 residues. This CDR3 is CASSVGTGAPTDTQYF. DNA for the CDR3: TGTGCCAGCAGCGTAGGGACAGGGGCCCCCACAGATACGCAGTATTTT.

CDR3 in DNA: TGTGCCAGCAGCCAACTTTTACAGGGGGCGCGAGAGACCCAGTACTTC. This encodes CASSQLLQGARETQYF. This chain joins TRBV14 and TRBJ2-5; TRBD1 matches at 9 bases. Germline loops: CDR1 SGHDN, CDR2 FVKESK. The CDR3 extends over 16 amino acids. V dropped 2 bases and J dropped 4; count of bases not matched to a gene: 8.

The J gene is TRBJ1-3, the V gene TRBV7-8; no firm D call. V dropped 8 bases and J dropped 0 bases, with 8 bases sitting between them. Per germline, CDR1 SGHVS and CDR2 FQNEAQ. This CDR3 has 13 residues. CDR3 protein: CASSQYSGNTIYF. CDR3 in DNA: TGTGCCAGCTCCCAGTACTCTGGAAACACCATATATTTT.

In its sample, this clone was seen once. V and J are TRBV7-2 and TRBJ2-7, with a tentative D call TRBD2 (5 bases). Trimming cost V 5 bases and J 1 base, with 6 bases left between them. Germline V CDR1 and CDR2: SGHTA, FQGNSA. The CDR3 sequence is 12 residues long. The CDR3 spells CASSRLSYEQYF. CDR3 nucleotides: TGTGCCAGCAGCCGACTATCCTACGAGCAGTACTTC. The variable domain in full, completed from reference TRBV7-2 and TRBJ2-7, reads GAGVSQSPSNKVTEKGKDVELRCDPISGHTALYWYRQSLGQGLEFLIYFQGNSAPDKSGLPSDRFSAERTGGSVSTLTIQRTQQEDSAVYLCASSRLSYEQYFGPGTRLTVT.

A single count supports this clone. The chain uses TRBV6-1 and TRBJ1-5; a possible D gene is TRBD1 (5 bases). CDR1 is MNHNS, CDR2 SASEGT, per germline. This CDR3 has 13 amino acids. V was clipped by 7 bases and J by 5 bases, with 12 bases between them. In DNA, the CDR3 is TGTGCCAGCACCGGGACTTCCTATCAGCCCCAGCATTTT. It yields the protein CASTGTSYQPQHF.

V and J are TRBV7-9 and TRBJ1-1, with TRBD1 matching over 11 bases. The trim removed 8 bases at V and 1 base at J, leaving 6 bases unmatched. The CDR3 has 15 residues. Looked up from germline, CDR1 is SEHNR and CDR2 is FQNEAQ (reference sequence). The CDR3 here is CASEGQGGKNTEAFF. DNA of the CDR3: TGTGCCAGCGAGGGACAGGGGGGTAAGAACACTGAAGCTTTCTTT.

V is TRBV28 and J is TRBJ2-5; D possibly matches TRBD1 or TRBD2 (5 bases each). Germline CDR1 and CDR2: MDHEN and SYDVKM. The V gene lost 6 bases and the J gene lost 5 bases, with 13 bases spanning the gap. The CDR3 totals 13 residues. Written as DNA, the CDR3 is TGTGCCAGCAGGAAGGGGTGGGGGGAGACCCAGTACTTC. Translated: CASRKGWGETQYF.

CDR3 bases: TGTGCCAGCAGTCGTCAGGGGAACCATCAGCCCCAGCATTTT. Protein: CASSRQGNHQPQHF. The chain combines TRBV11-3 with TRBJ1-5; possibly TRBD1 for D (6 bases). Germline V gene data show CDR1 as SGHNT and CDR2 as YENEEA. Trimming left V 6 bases short and J 5 bases short, with 14 bases between. The CDR3 length is 14 residues.

This clone was seen only a few times. V is TRBV6-1 and J is TRBJ1-5, with D perhaps TRBD1 (5 bases). CDR3 length: 14 residues. Germline CDR1 MNHNS, CDR2 SASEGT. The germline V and J ends were trimmed by 6 bases and 7 bases, with 16 bases remaining between them. This CDR3 reads CASSLLGEYQPQHF. CDR3 DNA: TGTGCCAGCAGCCTGTTGGGGGAATACCAGCCCCAGCATTTT.

V is TRBV5-1 and J is TRBJ1-1; 7 nucleotides match TRBD1. The trim removed 5 bases at V and 1 base at J, leaving 5 bases unmatched. This CDR3 contains 14 residues. Germline assignment: CDR1 SGHRS and CDR2 YFSETQ. The CDR3 coding sequence is TGCGCCAGCAGATCTAACAGGGGGAACACTGAAGCTTTCTTT. It translates to CASRSNRGNTEAFF.

Only a few counts were recorded for this clone. The chain combines TRBV4-2 with TRBJ1-1; D remains ambiguous. V dropped 5 bases and J dropped 3 bases, with 4 bases sitting between them. Germline V gives CDR1 LGHNA, CDR2 YNFKEQ. The CDR3 covers 11 residues. The CDR3 coding sequence is TGTGCCAGCAGCTTTTACACTGAAGCTTTCTTT. This gives the protein CASSFYTEAFF.

This clone was picked up a small number of times. V usage is TRBV7-2 and J usage is TRBJ1-5; maybe TRBD1 (6 bases). CDR1 and CDR2 from the germline V gene are SGHTA and FQGNSA. The CDR3 contains 13 residues. V lost 3 bases and J lost 10, with 13 bases in between. The CDR3 reads CASSLTGYGPQHF. CDR3 coding DNA: TGTGCCAGCAGCTTGACAGGTTACGGTCCCCAGCATTTT.

The chain is built from TRBV28 and TRBJ2-7; D remains ambiguous. Germline CDR1 MDHEN, CDR2 SYDVKM. Trimming took 4 bases from V and 6 from J, leaving 10 bases between them. The CDR3 contains 12 residues. The CDR3 coding sequence is TGTGCCAGCAGTTCGAGGACGGTCGAGCAGTACTTC. It encodes CASSSRTVEQYF.

The chain combines TRBV2 with TRBJ1-4; perhaps TRBD1 as D (5 bases). The V end lost 3 bases, the J end lost 10 bases, and 15 bases lay between the germline ends. Germline V gene sequence: CDR1 SNHLY, CDR2 FYNNEI. This CDR3 contains 14 residues. CDR3 loop: CASSDEGVGAKLFF. CDR3 nucleotide sequence: TGTGCCAGCAGTGATGAAGGGGTCGGGGCAAAACTGTTTTTT.

This clone was counted once. The chain uses TRBV28 and TRBJ2-1, with 7 bases matching TRBD1. The V gene end was trimmed by 3 bases and the J gene end by 9 bases; junction bases not matched to a gene: 17. This CDR3 has 17 residues. Per germline, CDR1 MDHEN and CDR2 SYDVKM. Here the CDR3 DNA reads TGTGCCAGCAGTTTTCCCACAGGGGTCCTAGTTAAAGGTGAGCAGTTCTTC. As protein: CASSFPTGVLVKGEQFF.

The chain is built from TRBV7-3 and TRBJ2-2, with D perhaps TRBD1 or TRBD2 (5 bases each). This CDR3 region has 14 residues. The ends were cut back, 4 bases at V and 7 bases at J, with 13 bases in the middle. CDR1 and CDR2 from the germline V gene are SGHTA and FQGTGA. The DNA for the CDR3 is TGTGCCAGCAGCTCGGGACCTTTGAACGGGGAGCTGTTTTTT. Its translation: CASSSGPLNGELFF. The whole variable domain, remainder taken from reference TRBV7-3 and TRBJ2-2, is GAGVSQTPSNKVTEKGKYVELRCDPISGHTALYWYRQSLGQGPEFLIYFQGTGAADDSGLPNDRFFAVRPEGSVSTLKIQRTERGDSAVYLCASSSGPLNGELFFGEGSRLTVL.

This clone was seen a few times. The chain combines TRBV7-9 with TRBJ2-4; possible D gene TRBD1, 6 bases. The CDR3 loop spans 15 amino acids. The germline gives CDR1 SEHNR, CDR2 FQNEAQ (reference sequence). Deletions cut 5 bases from V and 4 bases from J, with 15 bases between. In DNA form, the CDR3 reads TGTGCCAGCAGCCATCGACAGGATCCTAAAAACATTCAGTACTTC. Its protein product is CASSHRQDPKNIQYF.

The rearrangement joins TRBV7-9 to TRBJ2-1; D gene uncertain. The germline gives CDR1 SEHNR, CDR2 FQNEAQ (reference sequence). The CDR3 runs 11 residues. The V and J ends lost 4 bases and 7 bases respectively, with 5 bases between them. CDR3: CASSSLNEQFF. The CDR3 DNA is TGTGCCAGCAGCTCCCTTAATGAGCAGTTCTTC.

The chain joins TRBV5-6 to TRBJ2-1; D may be TRBD2 (6 bases). The V gene lost 0 bases and the J gene lost 7 bases, with 14 bases spanning the gap. Germline CDR1 and CDR2: SGHDT and YYEEEE. This CDR3 spans 15 amino acids. The CDR3 DNA follows: TGTGCCAGCAGCTTGGGTCGGGAGATGGGAAATGAGCAGTTCTTC. Translating gives CASSLGREMGNEQFF.

V usage is TRBV15 and J usage is TRBJ1-1; weak D call: TRBD1 (5 bases). Trimming stripped 0 bases from V and 3 bases from J, with 11 bases between. The CDR3 extends over 15 amino acids. The germline V gene encodes CDR1 LNHNV and CDR2 YYDKDF (reference sequence). As DNA, the CDR3 is TGTGCCACCAGCAGAGATCTAGGGGAGCACACTGAAGCTTTCTTT. This translates into CATSRDLGEHTEAFF.

This clone occurred once. The chain employs TRBV29-1 and TRBJ1-2, with unresolved D. The germline V gene encodes CDR1 SQVTM and CDR2 ANQGSEA. The CDR3 is 12 amino acids. V was clipped by 4 bases and J by 8 bases, with 14 bases between them. The CDR3 region has the DNA TGCAGCGTTGTCCGGTTGGGCGTCGGCTACACCTTC. Its protein product is CSVVRLGVGYTF.